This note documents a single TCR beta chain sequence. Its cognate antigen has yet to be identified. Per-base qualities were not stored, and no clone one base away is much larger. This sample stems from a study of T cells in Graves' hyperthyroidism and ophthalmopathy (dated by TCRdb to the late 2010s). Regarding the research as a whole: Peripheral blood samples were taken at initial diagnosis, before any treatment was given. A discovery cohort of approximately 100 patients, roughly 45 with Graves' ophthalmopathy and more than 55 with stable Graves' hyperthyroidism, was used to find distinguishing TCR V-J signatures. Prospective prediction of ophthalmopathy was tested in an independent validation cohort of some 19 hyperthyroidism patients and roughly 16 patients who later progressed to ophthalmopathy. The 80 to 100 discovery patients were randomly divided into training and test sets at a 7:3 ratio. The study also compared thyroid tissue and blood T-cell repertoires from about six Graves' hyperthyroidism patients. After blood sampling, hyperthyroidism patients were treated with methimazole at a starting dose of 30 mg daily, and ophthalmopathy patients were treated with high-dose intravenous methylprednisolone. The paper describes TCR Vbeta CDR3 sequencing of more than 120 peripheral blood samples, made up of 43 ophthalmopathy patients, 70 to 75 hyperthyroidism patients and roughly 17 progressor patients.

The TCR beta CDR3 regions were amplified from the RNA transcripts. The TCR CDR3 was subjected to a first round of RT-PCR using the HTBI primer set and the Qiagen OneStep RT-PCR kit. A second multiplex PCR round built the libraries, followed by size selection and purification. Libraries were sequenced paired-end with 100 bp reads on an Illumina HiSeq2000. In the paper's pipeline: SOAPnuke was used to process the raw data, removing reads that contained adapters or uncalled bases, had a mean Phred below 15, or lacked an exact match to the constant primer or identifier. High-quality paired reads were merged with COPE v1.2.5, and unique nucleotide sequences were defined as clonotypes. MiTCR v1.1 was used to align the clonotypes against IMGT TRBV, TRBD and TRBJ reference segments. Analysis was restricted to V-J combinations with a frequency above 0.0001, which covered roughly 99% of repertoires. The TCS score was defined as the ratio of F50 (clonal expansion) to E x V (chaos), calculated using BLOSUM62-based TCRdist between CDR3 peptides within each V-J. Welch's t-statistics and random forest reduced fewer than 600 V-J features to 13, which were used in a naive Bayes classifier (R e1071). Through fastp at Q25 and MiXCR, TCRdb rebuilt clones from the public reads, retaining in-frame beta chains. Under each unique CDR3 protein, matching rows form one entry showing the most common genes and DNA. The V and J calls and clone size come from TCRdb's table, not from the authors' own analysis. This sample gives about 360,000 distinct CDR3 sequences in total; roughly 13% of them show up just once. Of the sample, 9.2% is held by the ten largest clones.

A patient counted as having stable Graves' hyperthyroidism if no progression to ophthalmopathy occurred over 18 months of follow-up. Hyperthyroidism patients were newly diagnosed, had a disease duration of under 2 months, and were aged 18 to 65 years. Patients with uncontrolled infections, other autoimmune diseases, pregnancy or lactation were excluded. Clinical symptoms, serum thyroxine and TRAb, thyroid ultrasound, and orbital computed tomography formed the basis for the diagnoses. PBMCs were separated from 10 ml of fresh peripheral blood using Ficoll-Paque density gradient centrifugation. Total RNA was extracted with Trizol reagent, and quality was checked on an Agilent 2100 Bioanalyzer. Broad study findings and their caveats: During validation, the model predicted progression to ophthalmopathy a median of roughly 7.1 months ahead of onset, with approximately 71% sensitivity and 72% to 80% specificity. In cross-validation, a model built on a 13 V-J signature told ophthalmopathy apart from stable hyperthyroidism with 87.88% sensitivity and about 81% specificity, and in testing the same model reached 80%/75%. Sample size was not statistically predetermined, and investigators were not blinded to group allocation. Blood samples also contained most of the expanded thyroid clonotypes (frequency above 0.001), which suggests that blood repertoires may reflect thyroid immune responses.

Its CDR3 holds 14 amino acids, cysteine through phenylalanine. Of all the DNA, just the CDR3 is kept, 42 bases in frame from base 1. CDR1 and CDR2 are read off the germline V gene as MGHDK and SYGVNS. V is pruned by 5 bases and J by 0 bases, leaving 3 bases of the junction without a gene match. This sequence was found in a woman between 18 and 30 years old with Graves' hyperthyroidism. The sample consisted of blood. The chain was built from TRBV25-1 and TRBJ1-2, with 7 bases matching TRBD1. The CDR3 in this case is CASSYGTANYGYTF. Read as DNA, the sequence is TGTGCCAGCAGTTACGGGACAGCTAACTATGGCTACACCTTC.